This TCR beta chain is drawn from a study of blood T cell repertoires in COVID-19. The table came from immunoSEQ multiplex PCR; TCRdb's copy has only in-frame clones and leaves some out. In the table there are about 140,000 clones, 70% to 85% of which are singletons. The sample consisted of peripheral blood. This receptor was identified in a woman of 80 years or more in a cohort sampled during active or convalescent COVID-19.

Written as DNA, the CDR3 is TGTGCCAGCAGCTTGAAACAGGGGTTATTGAGCTACACCTTC. Amino acid sequence: CASSLKQGLLSYTF. The chain recombines TRBV7-2 with TRBJ1-2; TRBD1 aligns across 7 bases. Per the germline V gene, CDR1 is SGHTA and CDR2 is FQGNSA. J was trimmed by 9 bases and V by 3 bases; bases with no gene match: 10. The CDR3 has 14 residues.